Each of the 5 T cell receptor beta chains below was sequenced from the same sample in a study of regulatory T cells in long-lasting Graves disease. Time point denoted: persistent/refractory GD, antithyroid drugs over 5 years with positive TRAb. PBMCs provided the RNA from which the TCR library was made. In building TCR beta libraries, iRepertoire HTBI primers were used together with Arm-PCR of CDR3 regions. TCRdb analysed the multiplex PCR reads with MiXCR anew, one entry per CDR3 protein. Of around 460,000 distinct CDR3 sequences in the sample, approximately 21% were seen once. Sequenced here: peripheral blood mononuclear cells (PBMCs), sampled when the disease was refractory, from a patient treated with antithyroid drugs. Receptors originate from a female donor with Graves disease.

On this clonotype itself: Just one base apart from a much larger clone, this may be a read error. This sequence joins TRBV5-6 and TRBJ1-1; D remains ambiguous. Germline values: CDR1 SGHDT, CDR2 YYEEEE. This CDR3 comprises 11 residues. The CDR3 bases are TGTGCCAGCAGCGTCAACACTGAAGCTCTCTTT. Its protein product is CASSVNTEALF. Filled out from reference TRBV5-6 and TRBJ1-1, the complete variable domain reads DAGVTQSPTHLIKTRGQQVTLRCSPKSGHDTVSWYQQALGQGPQFIFQYYEEEERQRGNFPDRFSGHQFPNYSSELNVNALLLGDSALYLCASSVNTEALFGQGTRLTVV.

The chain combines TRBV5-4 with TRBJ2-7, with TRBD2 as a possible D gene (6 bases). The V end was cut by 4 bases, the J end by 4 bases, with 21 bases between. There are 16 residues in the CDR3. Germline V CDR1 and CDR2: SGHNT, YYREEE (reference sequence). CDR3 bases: TGTGCCAGCAGCCCGTGGCGGGGAGTGGATGAATACGAGCAGTACTTC. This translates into CASSPWRGVDEYEQYF.

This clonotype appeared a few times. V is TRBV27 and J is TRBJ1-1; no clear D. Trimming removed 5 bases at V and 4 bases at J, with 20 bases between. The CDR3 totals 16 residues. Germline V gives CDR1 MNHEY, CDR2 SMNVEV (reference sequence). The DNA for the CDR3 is TGTGCCAGCAGTCGAGCCCTCGGGGAATGGGGCACTGAAGCTTTCTTT. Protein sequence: CASSRALGEWGTEAFF.

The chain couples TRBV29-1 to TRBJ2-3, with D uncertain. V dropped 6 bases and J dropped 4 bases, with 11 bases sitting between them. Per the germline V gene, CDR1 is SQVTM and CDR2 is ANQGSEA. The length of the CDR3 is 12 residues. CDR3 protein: CSVVAGADTQYF. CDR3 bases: TGCAGCGTCGTCGCCGGAGCAGATACGCAGTATTTT.

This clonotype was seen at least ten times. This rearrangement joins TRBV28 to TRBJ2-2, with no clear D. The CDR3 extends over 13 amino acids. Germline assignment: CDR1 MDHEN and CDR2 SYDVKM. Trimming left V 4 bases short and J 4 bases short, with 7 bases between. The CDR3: CASSWASTGELFF. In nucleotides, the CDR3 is TGTGCCAGCAGTTGGGCCTCCACCGGGGAGCTGTTTTTT.